Shown below are 32 T cell receptor beta chains from a single sample sequenced in a study of shared clonotypes between healthy human individuals. TCRdb's copy holds only in-frame clones and misses some; the assay was immunoSEQ multiplex PCR. The sample shows 2 million to 2.5 million clones, about nine tenths of them seen only once. Specimen: naive CD4+ T cells from PBMCs. Subset specified: CD45RA+ positively selected. These receptor sequences come from a man younger than 30 in good health. Some clones in this sample may be carry-over from other donors' samples.

The chain combines TRBV7-9 with TRBJ2-1; tentatively, D is TRBD2 (7 bases). This CDR3 has 15 amino acids. The V end lost 5 bases, the J end lost 5 bases, and 16 bases lay between the germline ends. Germline lookup yields CDR1 SEHNR and CDR2 FQNEAQ (reference sequence). CDR3 in amino acids: CASSPARGGNNEQFF. The CDR3 DNA sequence: TGTGCCAGCAGCCCGGCTAGGGGGGGTAACAATGAGCAGTTCTTC.

The chain has TRBV7-3 and TRBJ2-3; no definite D call. V lost 1 base to trimming and J lost 4 bases, with 12 bases between them. This CDR3 has 15 amino acids. Germline-derived CDR1 and CDR2 are SGHTA and FQGTGA. This chain's CDR3 is CASSLIGFGSDTQYF. CDR3 DNA: TGTGCCAGCAGCTTAATTGGGTTCGGGTCAGATACGCAGTATTTT. Based on the CDR3 plus reference TRBV7-3 and TRBJ2-3, the full variable domain is GAGVSQTPSNKVTEKGKYVELRCDPISGHTALYWYRQSLGQGPEFLIYFQGTGAADDSGLPNDRFFAVRPEGSVSTLKIQRTERGDSAVYLCASSLIGFGSDTQYFGPGTRLTVL.

The V gene is TRBV5-1, the J gene TRBJ2-2, with 8 nucleotides matching TRBD1. CDR3 size: 15 residues. Per the germline V gene, CDR1 is SGHRS and CDR2 is YFSETQ. With V trimmed by 3 bases and J by 7 bases, 8 bases remained unmatched. The CDR3 here is CASSSTGEKNGELFF. The CDR3 DNA reads TGCGCCAGCAGCTCGACAGGGGAGAAGAACGGGGAGCTGTTTTTT.

The chain combines TRBV7-8 with TRBJ2-7; D remains unclear. V lost 2 bases to trimming and J lost 1 base, with 12 bases between them. CDR1 and CDR2 (germline): SGHVS, FQNEAQ. The CDR3 runs to 15 residues. The CDR3 DNA sequence: TGTGCCAGCAGCTTAATCGGTCTGGATTCCTACGAGCAGTACTTC. It is translated as CASSLIGLDSYEQYF.

The rearrangement links TRBV2 to TRBJ1-5, with D possibly TRBD1 on 5 matching bases. This CDR3 contains 17 residues. From germline, CDR1 is SNHLY and CDR2 FYNNEI. Trimming pared 1 base from V and 0 bases from J, leaving 13 bases between. The CDR3 DNA follows: TGTGCCAGCAGTGAAGTCGACAGCTCCTTTAGCAATCAGCCCCAGCATTTT. It specifies CASSEVDSSFSNQPQHF.

The chain employs TRBV2 and TRBJ1-5; D not certain. Looked up from germline, CDR1 is SNHLY and CDR2 is FYNNEI. V lost 8 bases to trimming and J lost 2 bases, with 13 bases between them. This CDR3 is built from 14 residues. CDR3 amino acids: CASHWAGGNQPQHF. CDR3 nucleotide sequence: TGTGCCAGCCACTGGGCGGGTGGCAATCAGCCCCAGCATTTT.

This chain uses TRBV5-1 with TRBJ1-1; TRBD1 is a possible D gene (5 bases). Per germline, CDR1 SGHRS and CDR2 YFSETQ. The CDR3 is 14 amino acids. V was trimmed by 0 bases and J by 3 bases, leaving 9 bases between them. In DNA, the CDR3 is TGCGCCAGCAGCTTGGCCGTGACAGACACTGAAGCTTTCTTT. Translation: CASSLAVTDTEAFF.

The gene calls are TRBV18 and TRBJ1-2; no definite D call. The CDR3 has 16 amino acids. The V end was cut by 2 bases, the J end by 4 bases, with 17 bases between. From germline, CDR1 is KGHSH and CDR2 LQKENI. Written as DNA, the CDR3 is TGTGCCAGCTCACCAGGGTTACCCTCTTTACCCTATGGCTACACCTTC. This codes for CASSPGLPSLPYGYTF.

As to this clone: Other DNA sequences of this sample code for an identical CDR3. V and J are TRBV25-1 and TRBJ2-7; D remains ambiguous. V lost 6 bases and J lost 3, with 3 bases in between. CDR1 is MGHDK and CDR2 is SYGVNS in the germline V gene. CDR3 length equals 10 residues. The CDR3 sequence: CASSRYEQYF. CDR3 nucleotide sequence: TGTGCCAGCAGCCGCTACGAGCAGTACTTC.

The rearrangement uses TRBV7-9 and TRBJ2-7; 9 bases agree with TRBD2. The junction had 10 bases not matched to a gene; V was cut back by 4 bases and J by 6 bases. The CDR3 runs to 15 residues. Germline CDR1 reads SEHNR; CDR2 reads FQNEAQ (reference sequence). CDR3 residues: CASSSPGLASGEQYF. The CDR3 DNA follows: TGTGCCAGCAGCTCCCCGGGACTAGCCTCTGGCGAGCAGTACTTC.

The rearrangement joins TRBV28 to TRBJ1-2; 7 bases agree with TRBD1. V trimming: 1 base; J trimming: 10 bases; junction bases outside the gene matches: 3. The CDR3 is made up of 12 amino acids. CDR1 is MDHEN and CDR2 is SYDVKM in the germline V gene. The CDR3, as DNA: TGTGCCAGCAGTTTATCAGGGGGGAACTACACCTTC. It codes for CASSLSGGNYTF.

This sequence joins TRBV6-5 and TRBJ1-1, with D maybe TRBD1 (6 bases). CDR3 length: 14 amino acids. V was cut by 8 bases and J by 2 bases, with 15 bases left in between. Germline V gene lookup returns CDR1 MNHEY and CDR2 SVGAGI. This chain's CDR3 is CASRPGQSNTEAFF. CDR3 coding DNA: TGTGCCAGCCGACCCGGACAGAGCAACACTGAAGCTTTCTTT.

V is TRBV5-1 and J is TRBJ2-7, with D unclear. This CDR3 has 16 residues. Trimming shortened V by 0 bases and J by 0 bases, and 13 bases separated the two germline ends. In germline, CDR1 is SGHRS, CDR2 YFSETQ. The CDR3 reads CASSLVGRPVSYEQYF. The CDR3 DNA is TGCGCCAGCAGCTTGGTCGGCAGGCCGGTCTCCTACGAGCAGTACTTC.

This sequence joins TRBV4-1 and TRBJ1-2; TRBD1 matches 9 bases. The trim removed 4 bases at V and 0 bases at J, leaving 3 bases unmatched. The CDR3 runs to 15 residues. The V gene's germline CDR1 is MGHRA and CDR2 YSYEKL. In DNA form, the CDR3 reads TGCGCCAGCAGCCCCGGGACAGGGACTAACTATGGCTACACCTTC. It codes for CASSPGTGTNYGYTF.

The chain couples TRBV18 to TRBJ2-7; 8 nucleotides line up with TRBD1. CDR1 and CDR2 (germline): KGHSH, LQKENI. Unmatched junction bases numbered 10, after V lost 3 bases and J lost 3 bases. The CDR3 runs 16 residues. Here the CDR3 DNA reads TGTGCCAGCTCACCTTATGGACAGGGTGGAGACTACGAGCAGTACTTC. Protein product: CASSPYGQGGDYEQYF.

The gene calls are TRBV18 and TRBJ1-5; possible D gene TRBD1, 6 bases. Trimming removed 3 bases from V and 3 bases from J, with 12 bases in between. Germline CDR1 is KGHSH and CDR2 is LQKENI. This CDR3 has 15 residues. CDR3 region: CASSPNRDNNQPQHF. CDR3 DNA sequence: TGTGCCAGCTCACCCAACAGGGATAACAATCAGCCCCAGCATTTT.

V usage is TRBV14 and J usage is TRBJ1-1; a possible D gene is TRBD1 (5 bases). From germline, CDR1 is SGHDN and CDR2 FVKESK. There are 15 residues in the CDR3. Between the trimmed V and J ends, which lost 1 base and 6 bases, there was a span of 15 bases. The CDR3 region has the DNA TGTGCCAGCAGCCAAGTAAGCGGACACGGCGCTGAAGCTTTCTTT. Translating it yields CASSQVSGHGAEAFF.

J is TRBJ2-7 and V is TRBV7-2; D might be TRBD2 (5 bases). The V end lost 4 bases, the J end lost 4 bases, and 8 bases lay between the germline ends. Germline V CDR1 and CDR2: SGHTA, FQGNSA. CDR3 length: 12 residues. CDR3 nucleotide sequence: TGTGCCAGCAGCTCGGACTTTTACGAGCAGTACTTC. This codes for CASSSDFYEQYF.

The chain has TRBV5-1 and TRBJ2-7, with D possibly matching TRBD2 (6 bases). Per germline, CDR1 SGHRS and CDR2 YFSETQ. The length of the CDR3 is 16 residues. V shed 4 bases and J shed 3 bases, with 20 bases lying between them. CDR3 sequence: CASSTTGGAPYYEQYF. The CDR3 DNA is TGCGCCAGCAGCACTACGGGCGGGGCTCCCTACTACGAGCAGTACTTC.

The V gene is TRBV7-2, the J gene TRBJ1-2; 10 nucleotides agree with TRBD1. The CDR3 has 15 amino acids. The junction had 3 bases not matched to a gene; V was cut back by 5 bases and J by 0 bases. Germline values: CDR1 SGHTA, CDR2 FQGNSA. CDR3 in DNA: TGTGCCAGCAGCCCCGGGACAGGGGCTAACTATGGCTACACCTTC. Protein sequence: CASSPGTGANYGYTF.

The CDR3 nucleotides read TGTGCCAGCAGCAGTTTCGGCGGGGTCTACAATGAGCAGTTCTTC. Translated, it gives CASSSFGGVYNEQFF. The gene calls are TRBV28 and TRBJ2-1; D perhaps matches TRBD2 (6 bases). The germline V and J ends were trimmed by 6 bases and 3 bases, with 15 bases remaining between them. Germline CDR1 reads MDHEN; CDR2 reads SYDVKM. The CDR3 contains 15 residues.

The genes are TRBV6-6 and TRBJ1-1, with TRBD1 as a possible D gene (6 bases). Between the trimmed V and J ends, which lost 10 bases and 6 bases, there was a span of 18 bases. The CDR3 runs to 13 residues. The germline V gene encodes CDR1 MNHNY and CDR2 SVGAGI (reference sequence). This chain's CDR3 is CATKQGVRPEAFF. CDR3 sequence (DNA): TGTGCCACCAAACAGGGAGTCCGACCTGAAGCTTTCTTT.

V gene TRBV6-1 combines with J gene TRBJ2-3; 13 nucleotides match TRBD2. Per germline, CDR1 MNHNS and CDR2 SASEGT. Losses at the gene ends were 4 bases for V and 3 bases for J; bases not matched to a gene: 7. The CDR3 is made up of 17 amino acids. The CDR3 is CASSVSTSGRGTDTQYF. CDR3 nucleotide sequence: TGTGCCAGCAGTGTCTCCACTAGCGGGAGGGGAACAGATACGCAGTATTTT.

The chain links TRBV19 to TRBJ2-3, with TRBD2 matching 9 bases. After removal of 8 bases from V and 6 bases from J, the junction contained 6 bases not matched to a gene. The CDR3 length is 13 residues. Germline CDR1 is LNHDA and CDR2 is SQIVND (reference sequence). Here the CDR3 reads CASGGLALDTQYF. CDR3 bases: TGTGCCAGTGGGGGACTAGCCTTGGATACGCAGTATTTT.

V is TRBV6-1 and J is TRBJ2-1, with TRBD2 matching over 12 bases. The CDR3 is 15 residues long. Germline V lookup: CDR1 MNHNS, CDR2 SASEGT. The ends lost 5 bases at V and 11 bases at J; junction bases unmatched: 10. CDR3 sequence reads: CASSLRTSGMDKQFF. CDR3 sequence (DNA): TGTGCCAGCAGTCTGCGGACTAGCGGGATGGATAAGCAGTTCTTC.

This clone was observed a single time. The chain couples TRBV5-6 to TRBJ2-5; 9 nucleotides line up with TRBD1. The J call may be wrong; the DNA end is better matched by TRBJ2-7. CDR1 SGHDT and CDR2 YYEEEE come from the germline V gene. The CDR3 length is 15 residues. CDR3 loop: CASSNLDRGLGEQYF. The CDR3 nucleotides read TGTGCCAGCAGCAACCTGGACAGGGGTCTTGGCGAGCAGTACTTC.

This chain links TRBV5-1 with TRBJ2-3; D ambiguous. This CDR3 has 12 amino acids. V was shortened by 5 bases and J by 6 bases, with 10 bases between the two germline ends. Germline assignment: CDR1 SGHRS and CDR2 YFSETQ. The DNA of the CDR3 is TGCGCCAGCAGAACGATTGGGGATACGCAGTATTTT. The encoded protein is CASRTIGDTQYF. The whole variable domain, remainder taken from reference TRBV5-1 and TRBJ2-3, is KAGVTQTPRYLIKTRGQQVTLSCSPISGHRSVSWYQQTPGQGLQFLFEYFSETQRNKGNFPGRFSGRQFSNSRSEMNVSTLELGDSALYLCASRTIGDTQYFGPGTRLTVL.

The chain links TRBV5-6 to TRBJ1-5, with unresolved D. V was trimmed by 3 bases and J by 6 bases, leaving 16 bases between them. The CDR3 sequence is 15 residues long. The germline gives CDR1 SGHDT, CDR2 YYEEEE. CDR3 sequence: CASSSRGLYGQPQHF. The CDR3, as DNA: TGTGCCAGCAGCTCGAGAGGGTTGTATGGTCAGCCCCAGCATTTT.

This sequence joins TRBV27 and TRBJ2-5, with 7 bases fitting TRBD1. In germline, CDR1 is MNHEY, CDR2 SMNVEV (reference sequence). This CDR3 region has 13 residues. V lost 6 bases to trimming and J lost 2 bases; unmatched junction nucleotides: 3. In DNA, the CDR3 is TGTGCCAGCAGCAGGGGGATTCAAGAGACCCAGTACTTC. This sequence encodes CASSRGIQETQYF.

Regarding this clone: One junction end does not reproduce the germline sequence, and a read error may be involved. The rearrangement links TRBV28 to TRBJ1-2, with a possible D match to TRBD1 (5 bases). The CDR3 sequence is 13 residues long. Germline CDR1 is MDHEN and CDR2 is SYDVKM. In DNA form, the CDR3 reads TGTGCCAGCAGTTTATCTTTATCGGGACTCCACGTCTTC. Residues: CASSLSLSGLHVF.

This clone occurred once. This chain uses TRBV7-3 with TRBJ2-5, with 8 bases lining up with TRBD2. Germline V lookup: CDR1 SGHTA, CDR2 FQGTGA. The V segment lost 0 bases and the J segment 4 bases; nucleotides outside the gene matches: 7. CDR3 length: 16 amino acids. CDR3 protein: CASSLTGSGALETQYF. The CDR3 coding sequence is TGTGCCAGCAGCTTAACGGGTAGCGGGGCCCTAGAGACCCAGTACTTC.

This chain connects TRBV19 to TRBJ1-1; 7 bases agree with TRBD1. J gave up 5 bases and V 4 bases, and 4 bases lay outside the gene matches. The CDR3 loop spans 13 amino acids. Germline CDR1 and CDR2: LNHDA and SQIVND (reference sequence). CDR3 bases: TGTGCCAGTAGTACTACAGGGGTTACTGAAGCTTTCTTT. This translates into CASSTTGVTEAFF. Together with reference TRBV19 and TRBJ1-1, the CDR3 gives the full variable domain: DGGITQSPKYLFRKEGQNVTLSCEQNLNHDAMYWYRQDPGQGLRLIYYSQIVNDFQKGDIAEGYSVSREKKESFPLTVTSAQKNPTAFYLCASSTTGVTEAFFGQGTRLTVV.